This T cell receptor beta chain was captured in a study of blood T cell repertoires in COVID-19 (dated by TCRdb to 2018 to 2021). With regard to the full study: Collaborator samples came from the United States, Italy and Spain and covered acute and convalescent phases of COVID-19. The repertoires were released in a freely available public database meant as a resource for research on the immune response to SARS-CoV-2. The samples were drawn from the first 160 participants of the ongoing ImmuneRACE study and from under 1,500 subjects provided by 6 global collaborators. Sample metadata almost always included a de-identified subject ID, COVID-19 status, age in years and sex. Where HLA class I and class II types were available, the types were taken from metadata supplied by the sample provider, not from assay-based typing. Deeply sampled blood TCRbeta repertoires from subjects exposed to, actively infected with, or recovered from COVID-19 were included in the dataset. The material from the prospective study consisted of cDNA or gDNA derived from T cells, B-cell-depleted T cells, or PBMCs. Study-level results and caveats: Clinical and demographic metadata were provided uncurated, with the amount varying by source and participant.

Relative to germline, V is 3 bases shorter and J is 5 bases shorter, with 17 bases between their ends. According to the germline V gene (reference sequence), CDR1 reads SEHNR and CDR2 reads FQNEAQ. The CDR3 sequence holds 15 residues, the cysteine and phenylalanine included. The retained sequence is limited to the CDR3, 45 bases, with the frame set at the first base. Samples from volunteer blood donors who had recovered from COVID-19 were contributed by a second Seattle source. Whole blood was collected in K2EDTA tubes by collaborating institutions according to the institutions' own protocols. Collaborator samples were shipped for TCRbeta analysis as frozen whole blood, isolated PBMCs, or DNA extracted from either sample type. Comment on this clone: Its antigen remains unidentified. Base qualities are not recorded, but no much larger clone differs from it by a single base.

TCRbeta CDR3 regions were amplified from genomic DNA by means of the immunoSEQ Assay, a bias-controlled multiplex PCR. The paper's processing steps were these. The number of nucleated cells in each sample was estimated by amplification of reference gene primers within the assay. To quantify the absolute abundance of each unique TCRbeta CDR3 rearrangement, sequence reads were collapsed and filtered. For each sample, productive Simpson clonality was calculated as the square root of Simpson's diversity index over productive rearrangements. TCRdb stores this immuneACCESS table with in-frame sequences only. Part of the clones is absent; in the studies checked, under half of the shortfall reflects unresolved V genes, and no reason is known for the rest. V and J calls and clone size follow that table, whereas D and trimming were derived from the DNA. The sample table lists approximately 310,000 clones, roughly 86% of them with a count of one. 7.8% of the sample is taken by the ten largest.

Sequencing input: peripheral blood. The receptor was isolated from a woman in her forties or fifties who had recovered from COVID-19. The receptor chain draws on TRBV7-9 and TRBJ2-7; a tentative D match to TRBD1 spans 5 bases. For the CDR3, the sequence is CASSFMSGLRDEQYF. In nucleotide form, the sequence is TGTGCCAGCAGCTTCATGTCAGGGCTAAGGGACGAGCAGTACTTC.